The 8 T cell receptor beta chains reported below all come from one sample, sequenced in a study of technical replicates of blood from a few donors. TCRdb's copy holds only in-frame clones and misses some; the assay was immunoSEQ multiplex PCR. The sample consists of 76,000 or so clones, 65% to 90% of them appearing once. What was sequenced was PBMCs. These receptors were collected from a human donor in good health. Some clones in this sample may be carry-over from other donors' samples.

This rearrangement joins TRBV2 to TRBJ1-4, with no clear D. V was pared by 7 bases and J by 3 bases, with 6 bases between. Germline lookup yields CDR1 SNHLY and CDR2 FYNNEI. CDR3 length: 12 amino acids. The CDR3 DNA sequence: TGTGCCAGCACCCAGTCTAATGAAAAACTGTTTTTT. It yields the protein CASTQSNEKLFF. The whole variable domain, filled in from reference TRBV2 and TRBJ1-4, reads EPEVTQTPSHQVTQMGQEVILRCVPISNHLYFYWYRQILGQKVEFLVSFYNNEISEKSEIFDDQFSVERPDGSNFTLKIRSTKLEDSAMYFCASTQSNEKLFFGSGTQLSVL.

This clone was seen once. V is TRBV30 and J is TRBJ2-5; TRBD2 might be the D (5 bases). In germline, CDR1 is GTSNPN, CDR2 SVGIG (reference sequence). Trimming cost V 0 bases and J 4 bases, with 12 bases left between them. CDR3 size: 14 residues. CDR3 residues: CAWSVHAAGETQYF. CDR3 DNA: TGTGCCTGGAGTGTCCACGCGGCGGGAGAGACCCAGTACTTC.

The chain has TRBV7-3 and TRBJ2-6, with D tentatively TRBD2 (5 bases). V shed 0 bases and J shed 3 bases, with 9 bases lying between them. The V gene's germline CDR1 is SGHTA and CDR2 FQGTGA. This CDR3 contains 16 residues. The CDR3 bases are TGTGCCAGCAGCTTAACCCCTGGGAGTGGGGCCAACGTCCTGACTTTC. Its protein is CASSLTPGSGANVLTF.

This rearrangement joins TRBV4-2 to TRBJ1-2; 8 positions match TRBD1. The J segment lost 3 bases and the V segment lost 1 base, leaving 4 bases of the junction unmatched. Germline V lookup: CDR1 LGHNA, CDR2 YNFKEQ. The CDR3 consists of 15 residues. DNA of the CDR3: TGTGCCAGCAGCCAAGTGGACAGGGATCACTATGGCTACACCTTC. This sequence encodes CASSQVDRDHYGYTF.

This chain uses TRBV7-8 with TRBJ1-4, with D possibly matching TRBD1 (6 bases). Germline CDR1 and CDR2: SGHVS and FQNEAQ. V was shortened by 2 bases and J by 8 bases, with 15 bases between the two germline ends. This CDR3 spans 15 amino acids. The CDR3 loop is CASSLRAGEREKLFF. The CDR3 DNA is TGTGCCAGCAGCTTACGGGCAGGGGAAAGGGAAAAACTGTTTTTT. Using reference TRBV7-8 and TRBJ1-4 for the parts outside the CDR3, the full variable domain is GAGVSQSPRYKVAKRGQDVALRCDPISGHVSLFWYQQALGQGPEFLTYFQNEAQLDKSGLPSDRFFAERPEGSVSTLKIQRTQQEDSAVYLCASSLRAGEREKLFFGSGTQLSVL.

This chain uses TRBV6-1 with TRBJ2-3, with 10 bases aligning to TRBD2. Germline lookup yields CDR1 MNHNS and CDR2 SASEGT. The CDR3 totals 17 residues. After removal of 1 base from V and 7 bases from J, the junction contained 11 bases not matched to a gene. The CDR3 protein is CASSEVASSGSRNTQYF. The CDR3 coding sequence is TGTGCCAGCAGTGAAGTGGCGTCTAGCGGGAGCAGAAATACGCAGTATTTT.

The rearrangement joins TRBV18 to TRBJ1-2; TRBD1 aligns across 7 bases. This CDR3 region has 16 residues. Germline V lookup: CDR1 KGHSH, CDR2 LQKENI. V was pared by 3 bases and J by 4 bases, with 11 bases of the junction left unmatched. The CDR3 nucleotides are TGTGCCAGCTCACCCGGACGTGAGACAGGGAGCTATGGCTACACCTTC. This encodes CASSPGRETGSYGYTF.

The chain is built from TRBV11-2 and TRBJ2-2; 7 nucleotides match TRBD2. J lost 1 base, V lost 8 bases, and 7 bases had no gene match. The length of the CDR3 is 15 residues. Germline V gene sequence: CDR1 SGHAT, CDR2 FQNNGV. The CDR3 loop reads CASARQRGNTGELFF. The CDR3 nucleotides are TGTGCCAGCGCCCGACAGCGGGGGAACACCGGGGAGCTGTTTTTT.